The text below deals with one T cell receptor (beta chain). This sample is part of a study of blood T cell repertoires in COVID-19. The wider study: Sites across the United States, Italy and Spain contributed samples from acute and convalescent COVID-19.

Original analysis: Amplification with reference gene primers provided the estimates of nucleated cell counts. Data came from immunoSEQ multiplex PCR; TCRdb stores just in-frame clones and leaves some out. V, J and clone size derive from that table, while D and trimming were established from the DNA sequence. Among roughly 130,000 clones listed, roughly 80% were seen once. Germline V gene sequence: CDR1 KGHSH, CDR2 LQKENI. The CDR3 consists of 15 residues. V gave up 4 bases and J gave up 4 bases, with 14 bases separating them. The source is a woman aged 30 to 39 who had recovered from COVID-19. V is TRBV18 and J is TRBJ2-1, with a weak D call TRBD1 (6 bases). Sample: peripheral blood. The CDR3 here is CASSLSLTGYNEQFF. The CDR3 nucleotides read TGTGCCAGCTCACTATCACTAACAGGGTACAATGAGCAGTTCTTC.